This T cell receptor (beta chain) was recovered during a study of T cell responses to AZD1222 COVID-19 vaccine. Study-wide results and caveats: The donor cohort was predominantly white British with a female majority, and clonal diversity may have been underestimated. Only six AZD1222 recipients tested seropositive at baseline.

V was pared by 5 bases and J by 3 bases, with 10 bases between. The germline CDR1 and CDR2 sequences are SEHNR and FQNEAQ (reference sequence). The CDR3 length is 13 residues. Details on this clone: What it binds is not known.

Profiled with immunoSEQ multiplex PCR; TCRdb holds only in-frame clones, not every one. The table has roughly 120,000 clones, over 80% seen once; the top ten hold around 8%. Sequenced here: peripheral blood, sampled 28 days after the second AZD1222 dose. This receptor was obtained from an adult who received the AZD1222 COVID-19 vaccine. The chain joins TRBV7-9 to TRBJ1-2; D unresolved. The chain's CDR3 is CASSLGSHYGYTF. CDR3 bases: TGTGCCAGCAGCCTTGGGAGCCACTATGGCTACACCTTC. The complete variable domain, with remaining parts taken from reference TRBV7-9 and TRBJ1-2, reads DTGVSQNPRHKITKRGQNVTFRCDPISEHNRLYWYRQTLGQGPEFLTYFQNEAQLEKSRLLSDRFSAERPKGSFSTLEIQRTEQGDSAMYLCASSLGSHYGYTFGSGTRLTVV.